Sequencing of this T cell receptor (beta chain) was carried out in a study of T cell repertoires in cytomegalovirus infection. This clonotype was found a few times. The V end lost 6 bases, the J end lost 5 bases, and 19 bases lay between the germline ends. The germline CDR1 and CDR2 sequences are DFQATT and SNEGSKA (reference sequence). CDR3 size: 14 residues. MiXCR, applied by TCRdb to the reads, yields one record per CDR3 protein. This table holds about 260,000 distinct CDR3 sequences, approximately 15% found once. The J gene is TRBJ2-5, the V gene TRBV20-1, with D perhaps matching TRBD1 or TRBD2 (6 bases each). The origin of this receptor is a human donor in good health (CMV status not recorded). Some clones in this sample may be carry-over from other donors' samples. Material: PBMCs. The CDR3 DNA follows: TGCAGTGCCAGGAGGGGGGACGTCCGTGAGACCCAGTACTTC. Translating it yields CSARRGDVRETQYF.